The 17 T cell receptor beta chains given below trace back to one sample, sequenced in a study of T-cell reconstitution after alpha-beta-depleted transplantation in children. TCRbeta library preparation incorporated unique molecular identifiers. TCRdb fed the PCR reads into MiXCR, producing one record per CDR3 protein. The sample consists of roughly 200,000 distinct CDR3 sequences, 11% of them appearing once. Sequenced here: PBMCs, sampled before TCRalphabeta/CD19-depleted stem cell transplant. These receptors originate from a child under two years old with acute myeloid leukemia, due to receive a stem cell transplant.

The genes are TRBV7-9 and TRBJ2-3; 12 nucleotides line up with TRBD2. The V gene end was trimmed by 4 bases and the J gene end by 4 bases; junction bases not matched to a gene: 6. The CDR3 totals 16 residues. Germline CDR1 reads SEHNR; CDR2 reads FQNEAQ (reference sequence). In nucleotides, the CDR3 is TGTGCCAGCAGCTCCCGACTAGCGGGAGAGGCAGATACGCAGTATTTT. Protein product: CASSSRLAGEADTQYF.

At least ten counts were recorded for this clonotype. The CDR3 protein is CASQSSGGSSTDTQYF. The CDR3 coding sequence is TGTGCCAGCCAATCTAGCGGGGGATCTAGCACAGATACGCAGTATTTT. The gene calls are TRBV2 and TRBJ2-3; 10 nucleotides align to TRBD2. After removal of 8 bases from V and 0 bases from J, the junction contained 8 bases not matched to a gene. The CDR3 contains 16 residues. Germline V gene lookup returns CDR1 SNHLY and CDR2 FYNNEI.

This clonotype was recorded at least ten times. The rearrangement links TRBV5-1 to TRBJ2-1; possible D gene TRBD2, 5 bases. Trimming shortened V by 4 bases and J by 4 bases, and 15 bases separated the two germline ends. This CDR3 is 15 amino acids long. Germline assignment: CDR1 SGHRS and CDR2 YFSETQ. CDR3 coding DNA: TGCGCCAGCAGCGTATCCGGGAACCCTTACAATGAGCAGTTCTTC. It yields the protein CASSVSGNPYNEQFF.

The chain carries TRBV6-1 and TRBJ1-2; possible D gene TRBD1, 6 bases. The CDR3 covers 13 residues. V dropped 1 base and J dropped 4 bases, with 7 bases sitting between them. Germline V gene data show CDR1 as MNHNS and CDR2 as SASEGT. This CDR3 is CASSEGTVYGYTF. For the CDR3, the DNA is TGTGCCAGCAGTGAAGGGACAGTCTATGGCTACACCTTC.

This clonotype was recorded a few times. CDR3 region: CAMGQGPGELFF. The CDR3 DNA sequence: TGTGCCATGGGACAGGGACCCGGGGAGCTGTTTTTT. The chain is built from TRBV10-3 and TRBJ2-2; TRBD1 aligns across 9 bases. Per germline, CDR1 ENHRY and CDR2 SYGVKD. V lost 9 bases, J lost 6 bases, and 2 bases stayed unmatched. The CDR3 spans 12 residues.

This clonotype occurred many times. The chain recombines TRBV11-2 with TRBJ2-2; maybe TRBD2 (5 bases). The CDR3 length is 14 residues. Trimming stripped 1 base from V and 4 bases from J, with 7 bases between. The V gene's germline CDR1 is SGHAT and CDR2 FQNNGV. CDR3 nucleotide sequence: TGTGCCAGCAGCTTAGGAGCGGTCACCGGGGAGCTGTTTTTT. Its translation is CASSLGAVTGELFF.

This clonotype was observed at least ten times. CDR3 sequence: CASLEGSGVTDTQYF. In DNA form, the CDR3 reads TGTGCCAGCCTAGAGGGTAGCGGGGTCACAGATACGCAGTATTTT. The chain links TRBV28 to TRBJ2-3; 8 bases fit TRBD2. Germline trimming cut 8 bases from V and 2 bases from J; bases unmatched to any gene: 9. The CDR3 has 15 residues. Germline V CDR1 and CDR2: MDHEN, SYDVKM.

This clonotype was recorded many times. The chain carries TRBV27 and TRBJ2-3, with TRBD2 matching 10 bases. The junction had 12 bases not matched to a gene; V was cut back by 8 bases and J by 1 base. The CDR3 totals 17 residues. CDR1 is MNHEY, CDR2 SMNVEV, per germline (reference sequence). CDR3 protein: CASFPSGSMGGTDTQYF. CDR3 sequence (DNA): TGTGCCAGCTTCCCTAGCGGGAGTATGGGTGGCACAGATACGCAGTATTTT.

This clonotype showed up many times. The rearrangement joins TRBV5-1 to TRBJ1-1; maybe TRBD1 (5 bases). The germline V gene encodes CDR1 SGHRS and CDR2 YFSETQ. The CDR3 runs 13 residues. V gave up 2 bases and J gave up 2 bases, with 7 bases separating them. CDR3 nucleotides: TGCGCCAGCAGCTTCGGGGGTAACACTGAAGCTTTCTTT. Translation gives CASSFGGNTEAFF.

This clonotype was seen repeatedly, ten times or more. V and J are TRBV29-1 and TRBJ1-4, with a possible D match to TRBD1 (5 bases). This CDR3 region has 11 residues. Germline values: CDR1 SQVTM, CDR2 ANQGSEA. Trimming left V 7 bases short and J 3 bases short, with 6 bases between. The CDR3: CSGGSNEKLFF. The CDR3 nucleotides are TGCAGCGGGGGGTCTAATGAAAAACTGTTTTTT. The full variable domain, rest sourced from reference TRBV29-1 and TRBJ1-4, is SAVISQKPSRDICQRGTSLTIQCQVDSQVTMMFWYRQQPGQSLTLIATANQGSEATYESGFVIDKFPISRPNLTFSTLTVSNMSPEDSSIYLCSGGSNEKLFFGSGTQLSVL.

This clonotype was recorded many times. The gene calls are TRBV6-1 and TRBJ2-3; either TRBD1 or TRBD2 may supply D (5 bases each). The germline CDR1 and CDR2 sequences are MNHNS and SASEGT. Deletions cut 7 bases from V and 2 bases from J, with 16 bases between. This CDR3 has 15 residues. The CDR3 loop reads CASTNMFGATDTQYF. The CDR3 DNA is TGTGCCAGCACCAACATGTTCGGGGCCACAGATACGCAGTATTTT.

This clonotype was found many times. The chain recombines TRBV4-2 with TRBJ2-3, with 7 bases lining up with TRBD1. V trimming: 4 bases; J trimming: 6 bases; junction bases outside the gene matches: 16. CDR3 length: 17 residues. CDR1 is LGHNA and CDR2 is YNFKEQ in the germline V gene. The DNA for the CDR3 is TGTGCCAGCAGCCCTGGGGTGACAGGGAGCAATCGGGATACGCAGTATTTT. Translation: CASSPGVTGSNRDTQYF.

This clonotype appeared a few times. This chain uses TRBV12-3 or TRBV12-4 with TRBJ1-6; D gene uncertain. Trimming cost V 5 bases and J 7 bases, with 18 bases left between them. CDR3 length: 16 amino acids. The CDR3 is CASSPRALAENSPLHF. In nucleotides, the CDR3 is TGTGCCAGCAGTCCCCGAGCGTTGGCAGAGAATTCACCCCTCCACTTT.

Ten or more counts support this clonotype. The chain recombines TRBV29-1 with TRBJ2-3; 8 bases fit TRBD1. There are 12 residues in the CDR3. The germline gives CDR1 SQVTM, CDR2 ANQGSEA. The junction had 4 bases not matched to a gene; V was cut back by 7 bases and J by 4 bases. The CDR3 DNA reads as TGCAGCGGCGACAGGGGCCCAGATACGCAGTATTTT. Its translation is CSGDRGPDTQYF.

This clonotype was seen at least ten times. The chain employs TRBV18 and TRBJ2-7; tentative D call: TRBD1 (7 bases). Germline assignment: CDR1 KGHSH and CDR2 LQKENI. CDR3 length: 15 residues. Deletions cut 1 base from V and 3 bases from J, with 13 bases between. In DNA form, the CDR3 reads TGTGCCAGCTCACCACAGGGGGCTAGCGTCTACGAGCAGTACTTC. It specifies CASSPQGASVYEQYF.

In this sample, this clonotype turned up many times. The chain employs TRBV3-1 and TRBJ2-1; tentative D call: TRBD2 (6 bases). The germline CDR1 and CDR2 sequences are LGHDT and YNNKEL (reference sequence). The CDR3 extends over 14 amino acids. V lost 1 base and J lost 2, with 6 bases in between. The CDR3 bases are TGTGCCAGCAGCCAAGGACTAGCCTACAATGAGCAGTTCTTC. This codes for CASSQGLAYNEQFF.

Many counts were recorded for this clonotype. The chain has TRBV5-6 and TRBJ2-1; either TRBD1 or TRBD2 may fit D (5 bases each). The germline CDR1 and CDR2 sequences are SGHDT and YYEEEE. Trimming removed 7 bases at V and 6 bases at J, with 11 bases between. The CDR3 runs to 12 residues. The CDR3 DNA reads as TGTGCCAGCTACTCCGGGACCAATGAGCAGTTCTTC. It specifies CASYSGTNEQFF.